This passage covers 8 T cell receptor beta chains from one sample sequenced in a study of radiation and T cells in renal cell carcinoma. Time point reported: blood 4 weeks post-SBRT, at nephrectomy. Treatment indicated: 15 Gy SBRT to primary tumor, nephrectomy 4 weeks later. TCRdb's table, derived via immunoSEQ multiplex PCR, lists solely in-frame clones and lacks some. The sample shows tens of thousands of clones, around four fifths of them seen only once. The material sequenced was blood, taken from a patient whose treatment included radiotherapy and nephrectomy. The receptor set was obtained from a man aged 50 to 60 with renal cell carcinoma.

This clone was detected only once. J is TRBJ2-5 and V is TRBV5-6, with a weak D call TRBD2 (5 bases). V was pared by 4 bases and J by 0 bases, with 13 bases between. The CDR3 spans 15 residues. The germline CDR1 and CDR2 sequences are SGHDT and YYEEEE. In nucleotides, the CDR3 is TGTGCCAGCAGCACCAAGACTACCAACCAAGAGACCCAGTACTTC. This encodes CASSTKTTNQETQYF.

The genes are TRBV4-3 and TRBJ2-1, with a possible D match to TRBD2 (5 bases). Germline-derived CDR1 and CDR2 are LGHNA and YSLEER. V lost 3 bases, J lost 4 bases, and 16 bases lay in between. This CDR3 has 16 amino acids. The CDR3 DNA follows: TGCGCCAGCAGCCAGGACCACCCGACTATTTACAATGAGCAGTTCTTC. Protein product: CASSQDHPTIYNEQFF.

This rearrangement joins TRBV5-6 to TRBJ1-3; 9 nucleotides line up with TRBD1. Germline loops: CDR1 SGHDT, CDR2 YYEEEE. V lost 4 bases and J lost 3; bases outside the gene matches: 11. This CDR3 has 17 residues. The CDR3 region has the DNA TGTGCCAGCAGCCTCGGAAGGGACAGGGTCCATGGAAACACCATATATTTT. Residues: CASSLGRDRVHGNTIYF.

The chain employs TRBV7-2 and TRBJ1-4; D not certain. Trimming took 5 bases from V and 2 from J, leaving 9 bases between them. Germline values: CDR1 SGHTA, CDR2 FQGNSA. CDR3 length equals 14 residues. The CDR3 nucleotides read TGTGCCAGCAGCCCGACCCACACTAATGAAAAACTGTTTTTT. Its protein is CASSPTHTNEKLFF.

The rearrangement uses TRBV7-2 and TRBJ2-7, with TRBD2 identical over 13 bases. CDR1 is SGHTA, CDR2 FQGNSA, per germline. This CDR3 has 15 residues. The junction had 4 bases not matched to a gene; V was cut back by 3 bases and J by 5 bases. The CDR3 region has the DNA TGTGCCAGCAGCTTCACTAGCGGGAGGGCTCACGAGCAGTACTTC. It specifies CASSFTSGRAHEQYF. The whole variable domain, filled in from reference TRBV7-2 and TRBJ2-7, reads GAGVSQSPSNKVTEKGKDVELRCDPISGHTALYWYRQSLGQGLEFLIYFQGNSAPDKSGLPSDRFSAERTGGSVSTLTIQRTQQEDSAVYLCASSFTSGRAHEQYFGPGTRLTVT.

In this sample, this clone turned up once. This rearrangement joins TRBV6-1 to TRBJ2-2; 10 bases fit TRBD1. Germline V CDR1 and CDR2: MNHNS, SASEGT. CDR3 size: 13 residues. J was trimmed by 7 bases and V by 6 bases; bases with no gene match: 2. CDR3 coding DNA: TGTGCCAGCAGGGGGACAGGGGTCGGGGAGCTGTTTTTT. This translates into CASRGTGVGELFF.

This chain connects TRBV7-2 to TRBJ1-6, with 8 bases lining up with TRBD1. In germline, CDR1 is SGHTA, CDR2 FQGNSA. There are 16 residues in the CDR3. The junction had 7 bases not matched to a gene; V was cut back by 5 bases and J by 4 bases. CDR3 amino acids: CASSPQGAIYNSPLHF. The CDR3, as DNA: TGTGCCAGCAGCCCCCAGGGGGCGATTTATAATTCACCCCTCCACTTT.

This clone was found a few times. The J gene is TRBJ2-2, the V gene TRBV5-5; 9 bases agree with TRBD2. The CDR3 runs to 16 residues. Germline V gene sequence: CDR1 SGHKS, CDR2 YYEKEE (reference sequence). V dropped 1 base and J dropped 3; count of bases not matched to a gene: 4. The CDR3 spells CASSLTAGGYTGELFF. The CDR3 nucleotides read TGTGCCAGCAGCTTGACAGCGGGAGGATACACCGGGGAGCTGTTTTTT.